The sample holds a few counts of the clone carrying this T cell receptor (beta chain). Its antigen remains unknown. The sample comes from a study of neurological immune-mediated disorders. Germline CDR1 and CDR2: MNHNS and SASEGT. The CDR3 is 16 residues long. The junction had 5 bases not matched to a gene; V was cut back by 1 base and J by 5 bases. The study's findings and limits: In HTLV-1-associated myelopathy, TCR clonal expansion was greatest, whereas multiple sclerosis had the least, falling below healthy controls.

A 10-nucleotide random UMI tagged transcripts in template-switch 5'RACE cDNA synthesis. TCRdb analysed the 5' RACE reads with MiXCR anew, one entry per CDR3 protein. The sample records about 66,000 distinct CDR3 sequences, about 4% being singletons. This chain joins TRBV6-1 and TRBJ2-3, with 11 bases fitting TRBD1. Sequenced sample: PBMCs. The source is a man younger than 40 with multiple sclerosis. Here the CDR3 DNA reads TGTGCCAGCAGTGAAGGAGGACAGGGGGCGAGAGATACGCAGTATTTT. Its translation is CASSEGGQGARDTQYF.